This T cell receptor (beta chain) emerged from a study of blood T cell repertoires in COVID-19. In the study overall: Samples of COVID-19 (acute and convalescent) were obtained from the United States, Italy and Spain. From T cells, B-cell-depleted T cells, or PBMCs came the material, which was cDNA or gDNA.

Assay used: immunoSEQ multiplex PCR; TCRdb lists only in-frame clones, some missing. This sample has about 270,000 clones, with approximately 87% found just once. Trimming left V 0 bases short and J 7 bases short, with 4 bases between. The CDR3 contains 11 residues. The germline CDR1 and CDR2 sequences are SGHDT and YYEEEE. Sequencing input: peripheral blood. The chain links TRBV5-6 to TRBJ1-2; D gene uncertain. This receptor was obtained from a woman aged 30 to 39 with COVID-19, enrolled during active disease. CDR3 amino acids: CASSLAFGYTF. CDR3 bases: TGTGCCAGCAGCTTGGCGTTTGGCTACACCTTC.